The clone carrying this T cell receptor (beta chain) was detected only once. Its specificity is not known. Trimming removed 8 bases from V and 4 bases from J, with 11 bases in between. The germline CDR1 and CDR2 sequences are MNHNS and SASEGT. This CDR3 is 12 amino acids long. This sample is part of a study of T cells in tuberculosis. Across the study: IGRA-negative adolescents, IGRA-positive adolescents with latent tuberculosis and adults with active tuberculosis formed this South African cohort.

Time point described: new active TB diagnosis, blood taken before or within 7 days of starting treatment. Confirmation came from sputum smear and/or culture positivity for M. tuberculosis. Unsorted cryopreserved PBMC were sequenced, averaging around 100,000 T cells per clinical donor. The method was immunoSEQ multiplex PCR; TCRdb's version includes in-frame clones alone and lacks a portion of them. The data hold about 34,000 clones, with approximately 93% observed a single time. Study conclusions and caveats: Classification accuracy was 75% to 90% (AUROC 0.8 to 0.9) with the GMM-specific repertoire.

Source: PBMCs, taken at tuberculosis diagnosis. The chain recombines TRBV6-1 with TRBJ2-5; D is uncertain. The receptor's source is an adult with tuberculosis. The CDR3 sequence: CASGLIPETQYF. In DNA, the CDR3 is TGTGCCAGCGGTCTAATTCCAGAGACCCAGTACTTC.